What follows are 26 T cell receptor beta chains derived from one specimen sequenced in a study of blood T cell repertoires in COVID-19. The table came from immunoSEQ multiplex PCR; TCRdb's copy has only in-frame clones and leaves some out. This sample has some 50,000 clones; more than 70% occur once, and the top ten carry less than 7%. The sequenced material came from peripheral blood. These receptors were obtained from a woman older than 75 with acute or convalescent COVID-19.

This clone occurred a few times. The rearrangement links TRBV12-5 to TRBJ2-2, with D tentatively TRBD2 (5 bases). The CDR3 contains 14 residues. V dropped 11 bases and J dropped 3 bases, with 16 bases sitting between them. Germline V CDR1 and CDR2: LGHNT, FRNRAP. CDR3 sequence reads: CAGRGGGHTGELFF. CDR3 sequence (DNA): TGTGCTGGCCGAGGCGGAGGACACACCGGGGAGCTGTTTTTT.

The chain uses TRBV4-2 and TRBJ2-2, with 11 bases fitting TRBD2. CDR3 length: 18 residues. The ends lost 4 bases at V and 7 bases at J; junction bases unmatched: 14. Germline V gives CDR1 LGHNA, CDR2 YNFKEQ. CDR3 sequence: CASSLQKVVAGGGGELFF. The CDR3 region has the DNA TGTGCCAGCAGCCTTCAGAAGGTGGTAGCGGGGGGGGGCGGGGAGCTGTTTTTT.

V is TRBV12-3 or TRBV12-4 and J is TRBJ1-2; 8 positions agree with TRBD1. Germline trimming cut 3 bases from V and 4 bases from J; bases unmatched to any gene: 1. The CDR3 runs 13 residues. In DNA form, the CDR3 reads TGTGCCAGCAGTTTGGACAGGGTCTATGGCTACACCTTC. It codes for CASSLDRVYGYTF.

CDR3 in DNA: TGTGCCAGCACCTACAGGGGTTGGGGCACAGATACGCAGTATTTT. Its translation is CASTYRGWGTDTQYF. This chain connects TRBV6-5 to TRBJ2-3; 7 bases line up with TRBD1. J gave up 1 base and V 7 bases, and 8 bases lay outside the gene matches. Germline CDR1 and CDR2: MNHEY and SVGAGI. This CDR3 is built from 15 residues.

This clone was counted at least ten times. The chain employs TRBV14 and TRBJ2-2; 8 bases align to TRBD1. Germline lookup yields CDR1 SGHDN and CDR2 FVKESK. Trimming cost V 4 bases and J 5 bases; bases outside gene matches: 6. The CDR3 length is 15 residues. This chain's CDR3 is CASSLRGRRTGELFF. In DNA form, the CDR3 reads TGTGCCAGCAGCCTCAGGGGGCGAAGGACCGGGGAGCTGTTTTTT.

V usage is TRBV5-4 and J usage is TRBJ1-3; D perhaps matches TRBD1 (5 bases). Deletions cut 4 bases from V and 2 bases from J, with 10 bases between. CDR3 length: 14 residues. Germline assignment: CDR1 SGHNT and CDR2 YYREEE (reference sequence). CDR3 amino acids: CASSATGAGNTIYF. The CDR3 DNA reads TGTGCCAGCAGCGCCACAGGAGCTGGAAACACCATATATTTT. Based on the CDR3 plus reference TRBV5-4 and TRBJ1-3, the full variable domain is ETGVTQSPTHLIKTRGQQVTLRCSSQSGHNTVSWYQQALGQGPQFIFQYYREEENGRGNFPPRFSGLQFPNYSSELNVNALELDDSALYLCASSATGAGNTIYFGEGSWLTVV.

The chain is built from TRBV5-4 and TRBJ2-5; D possibly corresponds to TRBD1 (6 bases). Trimming cost V 5 bases and J 2 bases, with 13 bases left between them. Germline lookup yields CDR1 SGHNT and CDR2 YYREEE (reference sequence). CDR3 length equals 14 residues. CDR3 bases: TGTGCCAGCAGTAGGGACATTGCGCAAGAGACCCAGTACTTC. This codes for CASSRDIAQETQYF.

The V gene is TRBV19, the J gene TRBJ1-2, with D maybe TRBD1 (5 bases). Trimming stripped 6 bases from V and 10 bases from J, with 9 bases between. The CDR3 has 10 amino acids. CDR1 is LNHDA and CDR2 is SQIVND in the germline V gene (reference sequence). The CDR3 reads CASRSRDYTF. The CDR3 nucleotides read TGTGCCAGTAGGTCCAGGGACTACACCTTC.

In its sample, this clone is medium-sized (0.01 to 0.1%). V gene TRBV2 combines with J gene TRBJ2-7; tentative D call: TRBD1 (6 bases). The V end was cut by 8 bases, the J end by 0 bases, with 8 bases between. There are 12 residues in the CDR3. The germline gives CDR1 SNHLY, CDR2 FYNNEI. CDR3: CASGDNSYEQYF. As DNA, the CDR3 is TGTGCCAGCGGGGACAACTCCTACGAGCAGTACTTC.

This clone has only a few counts. This chain connects TRBV27 to TRBJ1-2; D is uncertain. Trimming removed 3 bases at V and 6 bases at J, with 17 bases between. From germline, CDR1 is MNHEY and CDR2 SMNVEV (reference sequence). This CDR3 region has 15 residues. The CDR3 loop is CASSFSIGLGDGYTF. The CDR3 coding sequence is TGTGCCAGCAGTTTTTCGATTGGGCTCGGGGATGGCTACACCTTC.

The genes are TRBV7-2 and TRBJ2-5, with D maybe TRBD2 (6 bases). The V gene's germline CDR1 is SGHTA and CDR2 FQGNSA. Trimming took off 5 bases at V and 2 bases at J, with 12 bases between the two ends. The CDR3 loop spans 14 amino acids. The CDR3 DNA follows: TGTGCCAGCAGCATCGGGACTGTACAAGAGACCCAGTACTTC. Translating it yields CASSIGTVQETQYF.

In its sample, this clone is medium-sized. The chain uses TRBV6-4 and TRBJ2-5; 10 bases line up with TRBD1. V trimming: 6 bases; J trimming: 1 base; junction bases outside the gene matches: 5. This CDR3 is built from 15 residues. Germline V gene data show CDR1 as MRHNA and CDR2 as SNTAGT. CDR3: CASSPGQGFQETQYF. Here the CDR3 DNA reads TGTGCCAGCAGCCCGGGACAGGGGTTCCAAGAGACCCAGTACTTC.

This clone was observed a few times. The gene calls are TRBV4-2 and TRBJ2-3; 11 bases fit TRBD2. The germline V gene has CDR1 LGHNA and CDR2 YNFKEQ. This CDR3 is built from 17 residues. V lost 0 bases, J lost 7 bases, and 9 bases stayed unmatched. CDR3 nucleotide sequence: TGTGCCAGCAGCCAAGACCACACTAGCGGGGGAGTAAATACGCAGTATTTT. This gives the protein CASSQDHTSGGVNTQYF.

J is TRBJ2-3 and V is TRBV10-3; TRBD2 aligns across 8 bases. Germline loops: CDR1 ENHRY, CDR2 SYGVKD. The V gene end was trimmed by 0 bases and the J gene end by 1 base; junction bases not matched to a gene: 3. This CDR3 comprises 16 residues. The CDR3 region has the DNA TGTGCCATCAGTGAGTCGGAAGCGGGGGGCACAGATACGCAGTATTTT. This gives the protein CAISESEAGGTDTQYF.

This chain joins TRBV6-2 or TRBV6-3 and TRBJ1-4; 7 bases are a match to TRBD1. V trimming: 2 bases; J trimming: 7 bases; junction bases outside the gene matches: 7. Germline lookup yields CDR1 MNHEY and CDR2 SVGEGT. This CDR3 comprises 15 residues. Here the CDR3 reads CASSYPGQIIEKLFF. The CDR3 DNA reads TGTGCCAGCAGTTACCCGGGACAGATCATTGAAAAACTGTTTTTT.

The chain couples TRBV11-2 to TRBJ2-4; 8 bases line up with TRBD1. The V gene's germline CDR1 is SGHAT and CDR2 FQNNGV. V was pared by 6 bases and J by 3 bases, with 7 bases of the junction left unmatched. This CDR3 spans 15 amino acids. The CDR3 is CASSRTGTVKNIQYF. The CDR3, as DNA: TGTGCCAGCAGTAGGACAGGGACGGTCAAAAACATTCAGTACTTC.

This rearrangement joins TRBV18 to TRBJ2-7, with TRBD1 matching over 7 bases. The CDR3 consists of 15 residues. Germline CDR1 reads KGHSH; CDR2 reads LQKENI. J was trimmed by 2 bases and V by 7 bases; bases with no gene match: 11. DNA for the CDR3: TGTGCCAGCTTCGAGCCGGGACAGCTGACCTACGAGCAGTACTTC. Its translation is CASFEPGQLTYEQYF.

The V call is TRBV27, the J call TRBJ2-5; D is perhaps TRBD1 (5 bases). Germline V CDR1 and CDR2: MNHEY, SMNVEV (reference sequence). There are 15 residues in the CDR3. The V end was cut by 5 bases, the J end by 2 bases, with 15 bases between. The CDR3 region is CASSPYDRAQETQYF. For the CDR3, the DNA is TGTGCCAGCAGTCCGTACGACAGAGCTCAAGAGACCCAGTACTTC.

This rearrangement joins TRBV5-1 to TRBJ2-7; D may be TRBD2 (7 bases). V dropped 0 bases and J dropped 0 bases, with 16 bases sitting between them. Germline values: CDR1 SGHRS, CDR2 YFSETQ. The CDR3 runs 17 residues. The CDR3 loop reads CASSLETGGGNSYEQYF. The CDR3 nucleotides are TGCGCCAGCAGCTTGGAAACTGGCGGGGGCAACTCCTACGAGCAGTACTTC.

The V and J genes are TRBV28 and TRBJ1-1, with D possibly TRBD1 on 5 matching bases. The CDR3 spans 14 residues. Trimming stripped 2 bases from V and 1 base from J, with 8 bases between. Germline CDR1 reads MDHEN; CDR2 reads SYDVKM. CDR3 nucleotide sequence: TGTGCCAGCAGTTTAGAGACAGAGAACACTGAAGCTTTCTTT. Its protein product is CASSLETENTEAFF.

The chain recombines TRBV7-2 with TRBJ2-2; TRBD2 matches at 14 bases. CDR1 SGHTA and CDR2 FQGNSA come from the germline V gene. CDR3 length: 17 amino acids. Germline trimming cut 1 base from V and 7 bases from J; bases unmatched to any gene: 5. This CDR3 reads CASSLGLAGGPDGELFF. CDR3 DNA sequence: TGTGCCAGCAGCTTAGGACTAGCGGGGGGGCCTGACGGGGAGCTGTTTTTT.

This chain connects TRBV7-9 to TRBJ2-5, with TRBD2 identical over 7 bases. The ends lost 3 bases at V and 3 bases at J; junction bases unmatched: 1. In germline, CDR1 is SEHNR, CDR2 FQNEAQ (reference sequence). This CDR3 is 13 amino acids long. The CDR3 region is CASSLGGKETQYF. CDR3 coding DNA: TGTGCCAGCAGCTTGGGGGGGAAAGAGACCCAGTACTTC.

A single count supports this clone. This chain uses TRBV18 with TRBJ2-7, with TRBD1 identical over 8 bases. Losses at the gene ends were 3 bases for V and 5 bases for J; bases not matched to a gene: 9. The CDR3 is 15 residues long. Germline CDR1 and CDR2: KGHSH and LQKENI. The CDR3 nucleotides are TGTGCCAGCTCACCGACCCGGGACAGGCCCCACGAGCAGTACTTC. Residues: CASSPTRDRPHEQYF.

V is TRBV19 and J is TRBJ2-5; perhaps TRBD1 as D (5 bases). The V gene's germline CDR1 is LNHDA and CDR2 SQIVND (reference sequence). CDR3 length: 12 amino acids. V was trimmed by 5 bases and J by 3 bases, leaving 7 bases between them. For the CDR3, the DNA is TGTGCCAGTAGTCCGACAGAAGAGACCCAGTACTTC. Protein: CASSPTEETQYF.

CDR3 DNA sequence: TGTGCCAGTAGTATAGGCCCGGGACAGGGAAGCTCTGGAAACACCATATATTTT. It is translated as CASSIGPGQGSSGNTIYF. The chain joins TRBV19 to TRBJ1-3; 9 nucleotides match TRBD1. CDR3 length: 18 amino acids. Germline loops: CDR1 LNHDA, CDR2 SQIVND (reference sequence). The ends lost 1 base at V and 0 bases at J; junction bases unmatched: 7.

This clone has just one count. In nucleotides, the CDR3 is TGCGCCAGCAGCCAAGTCCTAGCGGGGGAGAATGAGCAGTTCTTC. This sequence encodes CASSQVLAGENEQFF. The chain uses TRBV4-1 and TRBJ2-1; 10 bases align to TRBD2. V dropped 1 base and J dropped 7; count of bases not matched to a gene: 4. CDR3 length: 15 amino acids. CDR1 is MGHRA, CDR2 YSYEKL, per germline.